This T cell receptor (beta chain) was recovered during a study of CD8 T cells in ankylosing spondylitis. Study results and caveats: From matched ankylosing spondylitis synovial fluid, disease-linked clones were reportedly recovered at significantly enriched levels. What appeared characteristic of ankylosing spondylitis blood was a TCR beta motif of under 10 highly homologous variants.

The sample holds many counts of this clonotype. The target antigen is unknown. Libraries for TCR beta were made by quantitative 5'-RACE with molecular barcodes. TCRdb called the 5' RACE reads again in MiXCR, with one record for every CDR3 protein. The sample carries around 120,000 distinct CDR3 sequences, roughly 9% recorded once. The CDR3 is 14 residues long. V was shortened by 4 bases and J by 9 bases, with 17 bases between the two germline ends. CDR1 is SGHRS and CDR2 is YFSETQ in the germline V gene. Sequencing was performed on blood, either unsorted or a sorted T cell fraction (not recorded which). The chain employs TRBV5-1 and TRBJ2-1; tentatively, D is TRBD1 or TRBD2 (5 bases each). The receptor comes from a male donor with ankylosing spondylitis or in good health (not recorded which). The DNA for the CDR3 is TGCGCCAGCAGCAGCCTAGAAGGGGCGGGTGAGCAGTTCTTC. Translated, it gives CASSSLEGAGEQFF.